The clone carrying this T cell receptor (beta chain) was detected many times. The antigen is not known. This record comes from a study of neurological immune-mediated disorders. This CDR3 is 12 amino acids long. Trimming left V 4 bases short and J 12 bases short, with 13 bases between. Looked up from germline, CDR1 is MNHNY and CDR2 is SVGAGI (reference sequence). The time point: technical triplicate 1. Study-wide points: Subjects shared no identical expanded-clone CDR3 amino acid sequences, suggesting private TCR-beta repertoires in all groups. In HTLV-1-associated myelopathy, TCR clonal expansion was greatest, whereas multiple sclerosis had the least, falling below healthy controls.

The cDNA was generated through 5'RACE incorporating 10-nucleotide random UMIs. Each sequencing run yielded over 200 million TCR-beta sequences from 15-18 subjects. TCRdb redid the calling of the 5' RACE reads with MiXCR, one entry per CDR3 protein. The sample shows 20,000 to 25,000 distinct CDR3 sequences, less than 15% of them seen only once. This receptor was obtained from a female donor with HTLV-1-associated myelopathy (HAM/TSP). Material: CD4+ T cells from blood. J is TRBJ2-1 and V is TRBV6-6, with unresolved D. The CDR3 protein is CASSSPSSGQFF. CDR3 DNA: TGTGCCAGCAGTTCTCCATCGTCCGGGCAGTTCTTC.